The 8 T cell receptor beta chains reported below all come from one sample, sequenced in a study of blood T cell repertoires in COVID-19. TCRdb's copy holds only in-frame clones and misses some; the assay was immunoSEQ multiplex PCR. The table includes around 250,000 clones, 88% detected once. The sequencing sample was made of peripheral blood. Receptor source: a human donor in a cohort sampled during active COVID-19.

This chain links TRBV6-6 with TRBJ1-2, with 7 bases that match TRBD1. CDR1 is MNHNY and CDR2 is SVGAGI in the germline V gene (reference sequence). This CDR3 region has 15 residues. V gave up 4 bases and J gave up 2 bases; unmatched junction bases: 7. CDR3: CASSSLSQGNYGYTF. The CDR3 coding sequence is TGTGCCAGCAGTTCGCTCTCACAGGGGAACTATGGCTACACCTTC.

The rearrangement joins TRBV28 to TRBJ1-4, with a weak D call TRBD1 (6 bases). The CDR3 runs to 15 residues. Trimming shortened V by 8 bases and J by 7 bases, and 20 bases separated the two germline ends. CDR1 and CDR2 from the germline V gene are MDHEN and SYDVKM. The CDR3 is CASERRGATFEKLFF. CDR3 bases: TGTGCCAGCGAGAGACGGGGGGCGACTTTTGAAAAACTGTTTTTT.

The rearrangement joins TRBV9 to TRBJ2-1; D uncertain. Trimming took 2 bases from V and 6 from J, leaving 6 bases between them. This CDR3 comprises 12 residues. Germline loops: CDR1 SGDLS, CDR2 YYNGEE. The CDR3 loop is CASSVVSNEQFF. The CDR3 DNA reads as TGTGCCAGCAGCGTGGTCAGCAATGAGCAGTTCTTC.

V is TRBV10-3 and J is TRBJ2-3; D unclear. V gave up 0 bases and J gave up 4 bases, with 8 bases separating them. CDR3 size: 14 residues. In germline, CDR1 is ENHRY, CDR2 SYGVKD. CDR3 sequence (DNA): TGTGCCATCAGTGAGTCTGGGCCTCCAGATACGCAGTATTTT. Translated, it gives CAISESGPPDTQYF.

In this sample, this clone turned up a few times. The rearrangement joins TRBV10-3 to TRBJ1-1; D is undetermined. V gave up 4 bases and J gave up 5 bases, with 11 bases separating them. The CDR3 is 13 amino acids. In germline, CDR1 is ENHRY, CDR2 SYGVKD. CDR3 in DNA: TGTGCCATCAGTGGTGATTTCGGGACTGAAGCTTTCTTT. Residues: CAISGDFGTEAFF.

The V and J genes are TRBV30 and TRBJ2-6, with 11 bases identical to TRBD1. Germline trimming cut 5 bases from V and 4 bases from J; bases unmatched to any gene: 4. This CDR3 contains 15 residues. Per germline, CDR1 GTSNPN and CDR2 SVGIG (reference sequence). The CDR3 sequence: CAWGQGAAGANVLTF. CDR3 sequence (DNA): TGTGCCTGGGGACAGGGGGCAGCCGGGGCCAACGTCCTGACTTTC.

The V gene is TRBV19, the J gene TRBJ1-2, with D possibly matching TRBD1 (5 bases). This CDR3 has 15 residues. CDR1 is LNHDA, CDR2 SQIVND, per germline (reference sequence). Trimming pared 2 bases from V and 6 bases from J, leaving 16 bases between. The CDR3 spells CASSISQGIRDGYTF. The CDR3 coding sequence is TGTGCCAGTAGTATATCCCAGGGTATTCGGGATGGCTACACCTTC. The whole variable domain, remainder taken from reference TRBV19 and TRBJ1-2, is DGGITQSPKYLFRKEGQNVTLSCEQNLNHDAMYWYRQDPGQGLRLIYYSQIVNDFQKGDIAEGYSVSREKKESFPLTVTSAQKNPTAFYLCASSISQGIRDGYTFGSGTRLTVV.

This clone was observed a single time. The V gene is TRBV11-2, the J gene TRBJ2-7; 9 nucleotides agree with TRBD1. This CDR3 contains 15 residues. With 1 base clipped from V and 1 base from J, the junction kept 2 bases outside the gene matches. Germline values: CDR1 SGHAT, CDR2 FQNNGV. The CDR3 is CASSLGTGASYEQYF. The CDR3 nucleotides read TGTGCCAGCAGCTTAGGGACAGGGGCTTCCTACGAGCAGTACTTC.